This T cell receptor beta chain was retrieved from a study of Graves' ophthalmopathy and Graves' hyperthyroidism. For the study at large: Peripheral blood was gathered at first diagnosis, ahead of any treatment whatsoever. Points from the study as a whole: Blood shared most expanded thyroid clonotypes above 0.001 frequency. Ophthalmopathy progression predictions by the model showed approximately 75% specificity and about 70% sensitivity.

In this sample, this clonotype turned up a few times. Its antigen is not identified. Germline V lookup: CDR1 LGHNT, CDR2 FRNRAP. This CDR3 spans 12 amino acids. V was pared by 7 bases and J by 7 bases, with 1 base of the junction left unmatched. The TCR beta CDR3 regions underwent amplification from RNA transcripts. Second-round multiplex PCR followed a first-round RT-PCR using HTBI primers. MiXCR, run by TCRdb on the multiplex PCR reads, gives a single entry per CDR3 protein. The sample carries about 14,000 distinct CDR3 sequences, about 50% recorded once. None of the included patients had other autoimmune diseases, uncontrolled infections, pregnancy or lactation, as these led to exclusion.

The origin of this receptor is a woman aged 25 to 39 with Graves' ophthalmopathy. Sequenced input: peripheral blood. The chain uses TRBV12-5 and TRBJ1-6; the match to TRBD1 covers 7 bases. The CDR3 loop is CASARGNSPLHF. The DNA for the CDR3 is TGTGCTAGTGCCAGGGGGAATTCACCCCTCCACTTT. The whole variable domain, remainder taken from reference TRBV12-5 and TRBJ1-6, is DARVTQTPRHKVTEMGQEVTMRCQPILGHNTVFWYRQTMMQGLELLAYFRNRAPLDDSGMPKDRFSAEMPDATLATLKIQPSEPRDSAVYFCASARGNSPLHFGNGTRLTVT.